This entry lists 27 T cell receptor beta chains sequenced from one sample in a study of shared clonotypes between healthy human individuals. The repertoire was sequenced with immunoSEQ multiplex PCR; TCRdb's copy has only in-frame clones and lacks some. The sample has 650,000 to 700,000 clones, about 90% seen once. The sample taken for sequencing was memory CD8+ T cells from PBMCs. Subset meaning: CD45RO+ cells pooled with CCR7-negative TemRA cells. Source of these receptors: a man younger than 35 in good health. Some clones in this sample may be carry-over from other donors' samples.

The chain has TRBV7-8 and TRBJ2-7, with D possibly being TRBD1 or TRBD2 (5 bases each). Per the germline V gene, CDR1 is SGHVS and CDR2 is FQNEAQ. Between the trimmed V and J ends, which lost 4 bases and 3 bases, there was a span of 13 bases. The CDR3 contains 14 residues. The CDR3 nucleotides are TGTGCCAGCAGCTCCCCGGGACGAGACTACGAGCAGTACTTC. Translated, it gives CASSSPGRDYEQYF.

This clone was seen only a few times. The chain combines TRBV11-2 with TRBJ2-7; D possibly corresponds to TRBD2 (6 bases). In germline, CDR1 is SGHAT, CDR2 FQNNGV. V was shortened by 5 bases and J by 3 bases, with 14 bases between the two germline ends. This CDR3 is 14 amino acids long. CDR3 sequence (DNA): TGTGCCAGCAGCCGTACCCGGGGGAGCTACGAGCAGTACTTC. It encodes CASSRTRGSYEQYF.

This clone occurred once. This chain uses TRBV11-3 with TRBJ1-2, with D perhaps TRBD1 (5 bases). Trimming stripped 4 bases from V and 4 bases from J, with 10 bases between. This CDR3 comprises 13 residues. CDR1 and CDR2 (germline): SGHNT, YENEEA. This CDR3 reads CASSWAGGYGYTF. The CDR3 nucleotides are TGTGCCAGCAGCTGGGCGGGGGGCTATGGCTACACCTTC.

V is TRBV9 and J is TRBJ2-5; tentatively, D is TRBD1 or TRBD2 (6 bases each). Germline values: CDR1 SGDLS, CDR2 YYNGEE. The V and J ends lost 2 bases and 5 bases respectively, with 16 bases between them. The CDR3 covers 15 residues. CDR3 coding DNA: TGTGCCAGCAGCGTGTCCTCGGGGGCGCGGGAGACCCAGTACTTC. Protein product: CASSVSSGARETQYF.

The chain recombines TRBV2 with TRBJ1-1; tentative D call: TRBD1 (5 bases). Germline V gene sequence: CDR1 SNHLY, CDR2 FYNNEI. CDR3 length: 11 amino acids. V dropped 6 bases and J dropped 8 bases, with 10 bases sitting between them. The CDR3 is CASRAEGEAFF. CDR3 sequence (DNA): TGTGCCAGCAGAGCGGAGGGGGAAGCTTTCTTT.

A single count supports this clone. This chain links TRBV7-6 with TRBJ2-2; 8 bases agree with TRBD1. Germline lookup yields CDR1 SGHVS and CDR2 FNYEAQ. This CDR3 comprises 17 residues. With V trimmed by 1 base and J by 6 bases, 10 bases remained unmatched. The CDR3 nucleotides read TGTGCCAGCAGCTTAGGCCGAGGGACAGGAAGGGCCGGGGAGCTGTTTTTT. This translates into CASSLGRGTGRAGELFF.

Here the CDR3 reads CASTHPDRDDEQYF. CDR3 nucleotides: TGTGCCAGCACCCACCCGGACAGGGACGACGAGCAGTACTTC. The chain carries TRBV7-9 and TRBJ2-7; 8 nucleotides align to TRBD1. The junction had 10 bases not matched to a gene; V was cut back by 7 bases and J by 5 bases. The germline V gene encodes CDR1 SEHNR and CDR2 FQNEAQ (reference sequence). The CDR3 is 14 amino acids.

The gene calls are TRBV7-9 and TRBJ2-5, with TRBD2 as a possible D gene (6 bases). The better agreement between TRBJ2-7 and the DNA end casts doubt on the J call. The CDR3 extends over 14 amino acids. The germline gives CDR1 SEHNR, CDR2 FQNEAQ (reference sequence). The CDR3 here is CASSLVAGSYEQYF. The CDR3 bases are TGTGCCAGCAGCTTAGTGGCGGGAAGCTACGAGCAGTACTTC.

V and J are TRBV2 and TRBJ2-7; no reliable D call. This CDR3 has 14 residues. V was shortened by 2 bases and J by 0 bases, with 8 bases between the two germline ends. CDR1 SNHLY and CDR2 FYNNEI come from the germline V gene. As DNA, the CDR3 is TGTGCCAGCAGTGAACCCAGATACTCCTACGAGCAGTACTTC. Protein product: CASSEPRYSYEQYF. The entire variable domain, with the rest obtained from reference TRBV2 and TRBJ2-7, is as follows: EPEVTQTPSHQVTQMGQEVILRCVPISNHLYFYWYRQILGQKVEFLVSFYNNEISEKSEIFDDQFSVERPDGSNFTLKIRSTKLEDSAMYFCASSEPRYSYEQYFGPGTRLTVT.

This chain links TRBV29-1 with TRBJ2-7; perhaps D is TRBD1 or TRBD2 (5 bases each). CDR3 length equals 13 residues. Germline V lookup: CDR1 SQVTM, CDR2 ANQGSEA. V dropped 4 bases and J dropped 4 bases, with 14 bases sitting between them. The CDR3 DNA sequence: TGCAGCGTTGTATTGGGACCTACGTACGAGCAGTACTTC. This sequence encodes CSVVLGPTYEQYF.

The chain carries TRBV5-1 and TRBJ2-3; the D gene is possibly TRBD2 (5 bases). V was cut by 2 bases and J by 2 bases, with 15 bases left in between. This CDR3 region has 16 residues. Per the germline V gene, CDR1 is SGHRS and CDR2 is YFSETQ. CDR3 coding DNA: TGCGCCAGCAGCTTACTACTAGTCCGCTACACAGATACGCAGTATTTT. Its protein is CASSLLLVRYTDTQYF.

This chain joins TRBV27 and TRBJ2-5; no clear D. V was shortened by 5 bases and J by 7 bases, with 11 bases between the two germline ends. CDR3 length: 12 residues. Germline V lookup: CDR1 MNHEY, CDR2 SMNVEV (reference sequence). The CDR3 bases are TGTGCCAGCAGTCCAGGACCGGGGACCCAGTACTTC. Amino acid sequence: CASSPGPGTQYF.

The CDR3 DNA reads as TGTGCCATCAGTGAGCCCGGGATGTCTGGGTCCTACGAGCAGTACTTC. Encoded protein: CAISEPGMSGSYEQYF. This chain uses TRBV10-3 with TRBJ2-7; tentative D call: TRBD2 (5 bases). Trimming removed 2 bases from V and 1 base from J, with 15 bases in between. The CDR3 spans 16 residues. In germline, CDR1 is ENHRY, CDR2 SYGVKD.

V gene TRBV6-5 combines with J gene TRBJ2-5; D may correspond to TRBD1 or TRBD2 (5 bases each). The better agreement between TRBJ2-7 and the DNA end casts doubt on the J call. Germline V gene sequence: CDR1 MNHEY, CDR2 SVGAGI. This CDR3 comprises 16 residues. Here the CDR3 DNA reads TGTGCCAGCAGTTCCCTTGAGAGGGGCGTTGTCTACGAGCAGTACTTC. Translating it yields CASSSLERGVVYEQYF.

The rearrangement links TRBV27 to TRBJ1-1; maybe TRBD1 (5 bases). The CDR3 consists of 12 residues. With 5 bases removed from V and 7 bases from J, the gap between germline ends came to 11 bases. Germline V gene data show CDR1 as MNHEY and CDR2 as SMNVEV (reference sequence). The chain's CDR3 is CASSQTAFEAFF. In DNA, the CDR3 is TGTGCCAGCAGTCAGACAGCCTTTGAAGCTTTCTTT.

The CDR3 protein is CASSVSRVGYEQYF. The CDR3 DNA reads TGTGCCAGCAGCGTATCCAGGGTTGGGTACGAGCAGTACTTC. This rearrangement joins TRBV5-6 to TRBJ2-7; possibly TRBD1 for D (5 bases). CDR1 and CDR2 (germline): SGHDT, YYEEEE. Between the trimmed V and J ends, which lost 4 bases and 4 bases, there was a span of 15 bases. CDR3 length: 14 amino acids.

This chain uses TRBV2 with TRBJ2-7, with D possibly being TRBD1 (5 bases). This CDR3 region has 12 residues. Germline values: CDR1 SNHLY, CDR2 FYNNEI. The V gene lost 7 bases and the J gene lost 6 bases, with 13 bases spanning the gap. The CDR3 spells CASIAGSIEQYF. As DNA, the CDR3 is TGTGCCAGCATTGCAGGGTCCATCGAGCAGTACTTC.

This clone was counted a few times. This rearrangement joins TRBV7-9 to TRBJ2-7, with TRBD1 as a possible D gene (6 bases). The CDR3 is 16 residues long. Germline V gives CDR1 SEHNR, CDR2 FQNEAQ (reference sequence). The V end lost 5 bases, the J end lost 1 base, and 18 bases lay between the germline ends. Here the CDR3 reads CASSLVTTGQSYEQYF. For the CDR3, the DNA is TGTGCCAGCAGCCTCGTCACGACAGGTCAGTCCTACGAGCAGTACTTC. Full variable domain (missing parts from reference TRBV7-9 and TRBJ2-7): DTGVSQNPRHKITKRGQNVTFRCDPISEHNRLYWYRQTLGQGPEFLTYFQNEAQLEKSRLLSDRFSAERPKGSFSTLEIQRTEQGDSAMYLCASSLVTTGQSYEQYFGPGTRLTVT.

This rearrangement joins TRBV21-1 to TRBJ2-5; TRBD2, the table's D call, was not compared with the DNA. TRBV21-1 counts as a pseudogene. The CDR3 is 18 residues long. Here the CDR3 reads CASSQKGKRLAGGETQYF. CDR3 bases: TGTGCCAGCAGCCAAAAGGGAAAGAGACTAGCGGGAGGGGAGACCCAGTACTTC.

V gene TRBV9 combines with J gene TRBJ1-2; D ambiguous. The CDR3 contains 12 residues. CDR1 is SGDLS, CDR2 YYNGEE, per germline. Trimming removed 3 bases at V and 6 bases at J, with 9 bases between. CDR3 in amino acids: CASSGDWDGYTF. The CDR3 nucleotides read TGTGCCAGCAGCGGAGACTGGGATGGCTACACCTTC.

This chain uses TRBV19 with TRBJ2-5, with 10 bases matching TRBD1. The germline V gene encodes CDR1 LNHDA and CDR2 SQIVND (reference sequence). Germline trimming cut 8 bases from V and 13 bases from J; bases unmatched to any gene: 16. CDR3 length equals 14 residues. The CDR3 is CASQSALRDRGPYF. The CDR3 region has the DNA TGTGCCAGTCAGAGCGCACTCCGGGACAGGGGTCCGTACTTC.

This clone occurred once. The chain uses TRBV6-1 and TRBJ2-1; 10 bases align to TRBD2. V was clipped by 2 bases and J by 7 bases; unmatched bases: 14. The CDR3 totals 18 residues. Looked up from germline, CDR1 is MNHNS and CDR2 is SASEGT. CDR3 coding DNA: TGTGCCAGCAGTGAAAAGGGGTTTAGCGGGAGGTTTTCTAATGAGCAGTTCTTC. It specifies CASSEKGFSGRFSNEQFF.

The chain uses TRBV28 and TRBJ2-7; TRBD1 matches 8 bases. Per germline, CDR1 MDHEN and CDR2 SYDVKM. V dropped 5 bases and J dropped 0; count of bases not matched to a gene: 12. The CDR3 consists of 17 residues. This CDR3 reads CASSPDTGTGFSYEQYF. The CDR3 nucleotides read TGTGCCAGCAGTCCCGATACCGGGACAGGATTCTCCTACGAGCAGTACTTC.

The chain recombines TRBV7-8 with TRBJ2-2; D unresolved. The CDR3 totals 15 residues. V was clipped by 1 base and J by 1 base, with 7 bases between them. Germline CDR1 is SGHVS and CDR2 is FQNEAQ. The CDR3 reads CASSLVGWNTGELFF. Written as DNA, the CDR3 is TGTGCCAGCAGCTTAGTTGGCTGGAACACCGGGGAGCTGTTTTTT.

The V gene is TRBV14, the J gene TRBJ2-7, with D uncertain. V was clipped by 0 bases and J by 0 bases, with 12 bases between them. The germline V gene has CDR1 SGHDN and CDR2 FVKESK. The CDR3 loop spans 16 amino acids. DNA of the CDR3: TGTGCCAGCAGCCAAGATCCTTCGTTTAGCTCCTACGAGCAGTACTTC. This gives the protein CASSQDPSFSSYEQYF. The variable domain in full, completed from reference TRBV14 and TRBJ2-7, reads EAGVTQFPSHSVIEKGQTVTLRCDPISGHDNLYWYRRVMGKEIKFLLHFVKESKQDESGMPNNRFLAERTGGTYSTLKVQPAELEDSGVYFCASSQDPSFSSYEQYFGPGTRLTVT.

CDR3: CASSQGARQVGLNTEAFF. CDR3 nucleotide sequence: TGCGCCAGCAGCCAAGGTGCGAGACAGGTTGGGTTAAACACTGAAGCTTTCTTT. The rearrangement links TRBV4-1 to TRBJ1-1, with a possible D match to TRBD1 (6 bases). The CDR3 runs to 18 residues. The germline CDR1 and CDR2 sequences are MGHRA and YSYEKL. Trimming took off 1 base at V and 2 bases at J, with 20 bases between the two ends.

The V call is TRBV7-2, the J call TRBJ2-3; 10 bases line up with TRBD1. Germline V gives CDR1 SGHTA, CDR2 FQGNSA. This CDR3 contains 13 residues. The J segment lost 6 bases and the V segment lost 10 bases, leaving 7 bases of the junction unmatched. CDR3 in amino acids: CATRDRGTDTQYF. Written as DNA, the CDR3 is TGTGCCACTCGGGACAGGGGAACGGATACGCAGTATTTT.